This T cell receptor beta chain was captured in a study of CD8 T cells in ankylosing spondylitis. Notes on this clonotype: The antigen is undetermined.

Quantitative molecular-barcoded 5'-RACE generated the TCR beta libraries. One entry per CDR3 protein, called by TCRdb with MiXCR from the 5' RACE reads. The sample includes hundreds of thousands of distinct CDR3 sequences, 12% of them seen just once. Study-wide results and limits: A TCR beta motif made of about 8 highly homologous variants seemed typical of ankylosing spondylitis blood. The authors found the disease-linked clones to be CD8+ and relatively rare in peripheral blood.

What was sequenced was blood, either unsorted or a sorted T cell fraction (not recorded which). The source is a male donor with ankylosing spondylitis.

The CDR3 reads CASSIGEEYGYTF. CDR3 DNA sequence: TGTGCCAGTAGTATAGGAGAGGAGTATGGCTACACCTTC. The gene calls are TRBV19 and TRBJ1-2; D not resolved. The CDR3 is 13 amino acids. Trimming cost V 1 base and J 5 bases, with 8 bases left between them. Looked up from germline, CDR1 is LNHDA and CDR2 is SQIVND (reference sequence).